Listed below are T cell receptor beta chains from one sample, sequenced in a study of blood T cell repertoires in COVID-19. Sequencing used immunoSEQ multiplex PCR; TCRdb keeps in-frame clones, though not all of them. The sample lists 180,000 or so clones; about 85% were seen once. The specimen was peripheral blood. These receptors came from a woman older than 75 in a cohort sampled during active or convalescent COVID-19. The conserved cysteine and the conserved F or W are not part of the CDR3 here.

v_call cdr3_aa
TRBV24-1 ATSDPGQGEHRQF
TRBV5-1 ASRRQGESTDTQY
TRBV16 ASSQSIGQGLAF
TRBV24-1 ATSAGGAHRQPQH
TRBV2 ASKASGTDTQY
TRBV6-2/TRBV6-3 ASSPRRAGRSTDTQY
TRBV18 ASSPDGTGGSPLH
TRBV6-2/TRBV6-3 ASSNRTSSVQY
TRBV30 AWTARGGSNEAF
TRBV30 AWGEGGVYTQY
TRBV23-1 ASRTNRQRDQPQH
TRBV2 ASSSDRGHGYT
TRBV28 ASLTGGSSYNEQF
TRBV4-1 ASSQDQGRALNTEAF
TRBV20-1 SASTGRYDQPQH
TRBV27 ASSWTGAGYGYT
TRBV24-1 ATSEWAGGDYGYT
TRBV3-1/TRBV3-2 ASSQTAETNQPQH
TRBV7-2 ASSAATDTQY
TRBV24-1 AAQKDGTYNEQF